The sample holds one count of the clone carrying this T cell receptor beta chain. CDR1 and CDR2 from the germline V gene are SGHAT and FQNNGV. Deletions cut 5 bases from V and 2 bases from J, with 15 bases between. CDR3 length: 15 residues. Method: immunoSEQ multiplex PCR; TCRdb's copy keeps in-frame clones and lacks some. The sample holds under 40,000 clones, approximately 91% seen once. This entry belongs to a study of T cell changes during pregnancy in multiple sclerosis. This clonotype originated in a female donor in good health, enrolled as a control in a pregnancy study. Material: peripheral blood, obtained in the second trimester of pregnancy. The rearrangement joins TRBV11-2 to TRBJ2-5; TRBD1 is a possible D gene (6 bases). The CDR3 coding sequence is TGTGCCAGCAGCGCAGGGGCGACACCACAAGAGACCCAGTACTTC. This sequence encodes CASSAGATPQETQYF. Looking up the rest from reference TRBV11-2 and TRBJ2-5 gives the full variable domain: EAGVAQSPRYKIIEKRQSVAFWCNPISGHATLYWYQQILGQGPKLLIQFQNNGVVDDSQLPKDRFSAERLKGVDSTLKIQPAKLEDSAVYLCASSAGATPQETQYFGPGTRLLVL.